Each of the 5 T cell receptor beta chains below was sequenced from the same sample in a study of PD-L1 blockade in urothelial cancer. Method: immunoSEQ multiplex PCR; TCRdb's copy keeps in-frame clones and lacks some. The sample yields around 100,000 clones, 80% to 95% seen once. Time point defined: peripheral blood 6 weeks after treatment start. The sequencing here drew on PBMCs, taken around atezolizumab (anti-PD-L1) treatment. Source of these receptors: a man in his 60s with urothelial cancer.

The chain links TRBV21-1 to TRBJ1-4. TRBV21-1 is designated a pseudogene. This CDR3 spans 17 amino acids. The CDR3 here is CASSKVGAFTTNEKLFF. The CDR3 DNA reads TGTGCCAGCAGCAAAGTCGGTGCATTTACAACTAATGAAAAACTGTTTTTT.

This clone was detected only a few times. The chain combines TRBV9 with TRBJ1-2, with TRBD1 matching 8 bases. Germline loops: CDR1 SGDLS, CDR2 YYNGEE. Trimming removed 3 bases from V and 6 bases from J; junction bases left unmatched: 1. The CDR3 loop spans 12 amino acids. CDR3 in DNA: TGTGCCAGCAGCGAACAGGGGGATGGCTACACCTTC. Translation: CASSEQGDGYTF.

The chain employs TRBV5-1 and TRBJ2-3, with 9 bases that match TRBD1. Looked up from germline, CDR1 is SGHRS and CDR2 is YFSETQ. Trimming took 1 base from V and 6 from J; bases not matched to a gene: 6. The CDR3 runs to 15 residues. CDR3 in DNA: TGCGCCAGCAGCTTGACCCCGACAGGGGGTGATACGCAGTATTTT. Translating gives CASSLTPTGGDTQYF.

The V call is TRBV28, the J call TRBJ2-7; 12 bases line up with TRBD2. Germline assignment: CDR1 MDHEN and CDR2 SYDVKM. Germline trimming cut 7 bases from V and 5 bases from J; bases unmatched to any gene: 15. The CDR3 has 17 amino acids. Written as DNA, the CDR3 is TGTGCCAGCACCCGCCGAAAGACTAGCGGGAGTTCGAACGAGCAGTACTTC. Protein product: CASTRRKTSGSSNEQYF.

The CDR3 reads CASSLVGARETQYF. Here the CDR3 DNA reads TGCGCCAGCAGCTTGGTGGGGGCTCGGGAGACCCAGTACTTC. The chain joins TRBV5-1 to TRBJ2-5, with D maybe TRBD1 (6 bases). CDR3 size: 14 residues. CDR1 SGHRS and CDR2 YFSETQ come from the germline V gene. V was shortened by 0 bases and J by 5 bases, with 11 bases between the two germline ends. Filled out from reference TRBV5-1 and TRBJ2-5, the complete variable domain reads KAGVTQTPRYLIKTRGQQVTLSCSPISGHRSVSWYQQTPGQGLQFLFEYFSETQRNKGNFPGRFSGRQFSNSRSEMNVSTLELGDSALYLCASSLVGARETQYFGPGTRLLVL.